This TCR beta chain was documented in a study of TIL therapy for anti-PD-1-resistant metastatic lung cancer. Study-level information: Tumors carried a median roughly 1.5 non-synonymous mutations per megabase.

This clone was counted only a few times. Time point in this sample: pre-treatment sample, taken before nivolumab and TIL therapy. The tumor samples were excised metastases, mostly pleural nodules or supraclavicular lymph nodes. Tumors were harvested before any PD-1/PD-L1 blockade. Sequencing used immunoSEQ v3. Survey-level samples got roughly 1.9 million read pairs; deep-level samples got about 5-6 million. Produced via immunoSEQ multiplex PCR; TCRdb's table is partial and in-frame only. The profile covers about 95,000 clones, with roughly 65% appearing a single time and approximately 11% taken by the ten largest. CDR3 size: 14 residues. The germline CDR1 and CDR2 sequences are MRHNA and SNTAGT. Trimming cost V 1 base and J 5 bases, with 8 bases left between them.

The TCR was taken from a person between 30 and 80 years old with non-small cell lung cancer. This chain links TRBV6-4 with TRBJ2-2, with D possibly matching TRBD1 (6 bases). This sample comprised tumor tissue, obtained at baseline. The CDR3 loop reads CASSDLQGTGELFF. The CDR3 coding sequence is TGTGCCAGCAGTGACTTACAGGGAACCGGGGAGCTGTTTTTT.